This record looks at one TCR beta chain sequence and its context. Its matching antigen is unknown. The V gene's germline CDR1 is SNHLY and CDR2 FYNNEI. The CDR3 sequence is 15 residues long. V lost 3 bases to trimming and J lost 6 bases, with 16 bases between them. The data derive from a study of a mutant IDH1 vaccine in newly diagnosed glioma. In the study overall: Either 4-6 weeks after radiotherapy alone or alongside temozolomide, vaccination was begun.

Clones were sequenced by immunoSEQ multiplex PCR, and TCRdb holds only the in-frame ones, with some missing. Found here are 50,000 to 70,000 clones, about 81% of them singletons; the top ten hold roughly 8.4%. Time point specified: week 23, last vaccination. Vaccinated patients received 300 ug of mutant IDH1 20-mer peptide per dose, with topical imiquimod. The V call is TRBV2, the J call TRBJ2-3; perhaps TRBD1 as D (7 bases). The source was PBMCs, collected from a glioma patient whose treatment included an IDH1 peptide vaccine. The TCR was taken from a woman in her thirties or forties with glioma. Some clones in this sample may be carry-over from other donors' samples. This chain's CDR3 is CASSDMAGGPDTQYF. CDR3 coding DNA: TGTGCCAGCAGTGATATGGCAGGGGGGCCCGATACGCAGTATTTT.